This T cell receptor (beta chain) came from a study of blood T cells in healthy people across ages. Study-level findings and limits: Age brought a roughly linear fall in TCR beta diversity measured per million T cells. TCR beta diversity correlated strongly with naive T cell percentage. Unknown CMV status may confound age-related changes in expanded clones.

As for this clonotype: As yet, its antigen is unknown.

Through a sample-barcoded 5' primer and a J-beta primer mix, a second PCR was run for about 6 to 11 cycles. Template switching added a 12-random-nucleotide identifier to every cDNA molecule. MiXCR was run by TCRdb on the 5' RACE reads, yielding one entry per CDR3 protein. The repertoire holds fewer than 1,000,000 distinct CDR3 sequences, with around 45% as singletons. The sample was blood. This receptor was identified in a man aged 55 to 70 in good health.

CDR3 protein: CASRGVAGVPYEQYF. CDR3 sequence (DNA): TGTGCCAGCAGGGGCGTGGCGGGAGTTCCCTACGAGCAGTACTTC. The J gene is TRBJ2-5, the V gene TRBV6-5; 7 nucleotides align to TRBD2. The J call may be mistaken, given a closer DNA end match to TRBJ2-7. The CDR3 has 15 amino acids. Germline values: CDR1 MNHEY, CDR2 SVGAGI.